This T cell receptor beta chain was recovered during a study of radiation and T cells in renal cell carcinoma. TCRdb's copy holds only in-frame clones and misses some; the assay was immunoSEQ multiplex PCR. The sample lists some 80,000 clones, around four fifths occurring once. Germline lookup yields CDR1 SGHNT and CDR2 YYREEE (reference sequence). The CDR3 spans 16 residues. V was clipped by 0 bases and J by 2 bases, with 13 bases between them. To note about this clone: What it binds is not known.

Study-level results: In blood, top tumor clones expanded by 2 weeks, shrinking by 4.

As for time point: blood 4 weeks post-SBRT, at nephrectomy. Treatment denoted: 15 Gy SBRT to primary tumor, nephrectomy 4 weeks later. Nephrectomy followed 15 Gy stereotactic body radiation by 4 weeks. Blood was sampled at baseline, 2 weeks and 4 weeks after SBRT. This rearrangement joins TRBV5-4 to TRBJ2-3; D perhaps matches TRBD2 (7 bases). This clonotype was obtained from a woman aged 60-75 years with renal cell carcinoma. The specimen comprised blood, sampled from a patient whose treatment included radiotherapy and nephrectomy. CDR3 in DNA: TGTGCCAGCAGCTTGGAAAAGGGGGGGCCCACAGATACGCAGTATTTT. Its translation is CASSLEKGGPTDTQYF.